Listed below are T cell receptor beta chains from one sample, sequenced in a study of cytomegalovirus exposure and HLA in healthy donors. Method: immunoSEQ multiplex PCR; TCRdb's copy keeps in-frame clones and lacks some. Here the sample spans about 140,000 clones, roughly 76% being singletons. The sample was PBMCs. These receptors originate from a female donor in good health and CMV-seronegative. CDR3s leave out the opening cysteine and the closing phenylalanine or tryptophan.

V gene: TRBV28; CDR3 protein: ASSSGRGHTGELF
V gene: TRBV5-1; CDR3 protein: ASSLNSLNTEAF
V gene: TRBV27; CDR3 protein: ASSLTGNTEAF
V gene: TRBV30; CDR3 protein: AWSVPAGSSHEQY
V gene: TRBV18; CDR3 protein: ASSPMTVSYEQY
V gene: TRBV19; CDR3 protein: ASSISGLGNQPQH
V gene: TRBV2; CDR3 protein: ARDRGRTDTQY
V gene: TRBV27; CDR3 protein: ASSYLAGTYNEQF
V gene: TRBV15; CDR3 protein: ATSRPTGGGTGELF
V gene: TRBV7-2; CDR3 protein: ASRSGEWGTDTQY
V gene: TRBV30; CDR3 protein: AWSAGQGAGELF
V gene: TRBV13; CDR3 protein: ASSPRGIAHEQY
V gene: TRBV7-6; CDR3 protein: ASSPGTGYGTPTF
V gene: TRBV11-2; CDR3 protein: ASSSGLSSYNEQF
V gene: TRBV6-1; CDR3 protein: ASSAQTSGTDTQY
V gene: TRBV5-1; CDR3 protein: ASSLNGVYEQY
V gene: TRBV29-1; CDR3 protein: SVWETGKSYEQY
V gene: TRBV30; CDR3 protein: AWKRTGGSNGYT
V gene: TRBV19; CDR3 protein: ASSGGSPEAF
V gene: TRBV5-8; CDR3 protein: ASRLGQNTDTQY
V gene: TRBV7-7; CDR3 protein: ASSLRVEEETQY
V gene: TRBV27; CDR3 protein: ASKWRGISYEQY
V gene: TRBV27; CDR3 protein: ASSPGWYTGELF
V gene: TRBV6-7; CDR3 protein: AGSYAGPSGGPYEQY
V gene: TRBV11-2; CDR3 protein: ASSHTSGGYNEQF
V gene: TRBV19; CDR3 protein: ASSRQNRNTEAF
V gene: TRBV6-6; CDR3 protein: ASSYSNSVETF
V gene: TRBV6-5; CDR3 protein: ASSLRQGGTEAF
V gene: TRBV15; CDR3 protein: ATSRGTAPSNQPQH
V gene: TRBV28; CDR3 protein: ASRPGLAGSDTQY
V gene: TRBV2; CDR3 protein: ASSELAEGVYEQY
V gene: TRBV10-3; CDR3 protein: AVGSGEGGNEQY
V gene: TRBV27; CDR3 protein: ASSPLLTDTQY
V gene: TRBV29-1; CDR3 protein: SVDKAQGNYGYT
V gene: TRBV18; CDR3 protein: ASSPLGTEGNTIY
V gene: TRBV13; CDR3 protein: ASSLEAAGSYNEQF
V gene: TRBV28; CDR3 protein: ASIGGQALNTEAF
V gene: TRBV6-1; CDR3 protein: ASSKGLAGVGEQF
V gene: TRBV28; CDR3 protein: ASNFPTSGSYEQY
V gene: TRBV14; CDR3 protein: ASSHKRGSSYEQY
V gene: TRBV5-6; CDR3 protein: ASTYGTLEAF
V gene: TRBV28; CDR3 protein: ASSSSLGQVYEQY
V gene: TRBV5-3; CDR3 protein: ARSLYRGDQPQH
V gene: TRBV6-4; CDR3 protein: ASSDSGSNGELF
V gene: TRBV7-8; CDR3 protein: ASSLSAGGSYNEQF
V gene: TRBV11-2; CDR3 protein: ASSLGTGCYGYT
V gene: TRBV5-1; CDR3 protein: ASSLAGTSGKGQF
V gene: TRBV4-2; CDR3 protein: ASRGDRVEGNEQF
V gene: TRBV5-1; CDR3 protein: ASSERTDSNYGYT
V gene: TRBV5-1; CDR3 protein: ASSWLTSGNTGELF
V gene: TRBV27; CDR3 protein: ASSIKSGSEQY
V gene: TRBV5-1; CDR3 protein: ASSTRTSGNNEQF
V gene: TRBV6-5; CDR3 protein: ASSYSASDIQY
V gene: TRBV4-1; CDR3 protein: ASSQMSLARYEQY
V gene: TRBV28; CDR3 protein: ASSFRGSTGNTIY
V gene: TRBV7-3; CDR3 protein: ASSLTTGGGEQY
V gene: TRBV11-2; CDR3 protein: ASSLTGSYNEQF
V gene: TRBV4-1; CDR3 protein: ASSQSLAGGTDTQY
V gene: TRBV11-2; CDR3 protein: ASSLRGSSGNTIY
V gene: TRBV6-1; CDR3 protein: ASSWSQETQY